The sequence of this T cell receptor (beta chain) was determined in a study of memory CD4+ T cells and cytomegalovirus serostatus. Study details: This sample comes from healthy Belgian adults, 9 CMV seropositive, 20 to 25 seronegative.

The repertoire was sequenced with immunoSEQ multiplex PCR; TCRdb's copy has only in-frame clones and lacks some. The top ten clones hold roughly 0.5% of a sample with around 44,000 clones, approximately 84% of them seen once. The study's findings and limits: CD4+ memory repertoires contained about 40% of the 164 reported CMV TCRbeta sequences.

Regarding this clone: What it recognizes is unknown.

The sort gate was single viable CD3+CD4+CD8-CD45RO+ cells for memory CD4+ T cells. Donors' CMV status reflects serum IgG against pp150, pp28, p38, p52. CD4+ T cells were isolated by positive magnetic selection. The germline gives CDR1 WNHNN, CDR2 SYGVQD (reference sequence). Trimming took 5 bases from V and 2 from J, leaving 16 bases between them. The CDR3 length is 16 residues. The sequencing input was memory CD4+ T cells from blood. The sequence was collected from an adult in good health and CMV-seronegative. The rearrangement joins TRBV10-1 to TRBJ2-1; TRBD1 might be the D (6 bases). CDR3 sequence reads: CASSFRPGTPYNEQFF. The CDR3 nucleotides read TGCGCCAGCAGTTTCCGCCCGGGGACACCCTACAATGAGCAGTTCTTC.